The 19 T cell receptor beta chains below come from one sample, sequenced in a study of tumor and adjacent non-tumor tissue in lung cancer. No cell sorting was done before RNA was extracted from the tissue. This non-tumor lung sample came from over 3 cm beyond the tumor edge. Three rounds of nested PCR, following a modified ARM-PCR protocol, produced the TCRbeta library. One entry per CDR3 protein, called by TCRdb with MiXCR from the multiplex PCR reads. The data show 70,000 to 90,000 distinct CDR3 sequences, around two thirds seen once. Sequencing was done on a sample of distant non-tumor lung tissue. These receptors were taken from a woman between 45 and 60 years old with non-small cell lung cancer.

This clonotype was seen a single time. The chain links TRBV4-2 to TRBJ2-1; tentative D call: TRBD2 (6 bases). With 2 bases removed from V and 8 bases from J, the gap between germline ends came to 16 bases. From germline, CDR1 is LGHNA and CDR2 YNFKEQ. The CDR3 is made up of 15 amino acids. CDR3 coding DNA: TGTGCCAGCAGCCAAATTAGCGGTAGGGCCGATGAGCAGTTCTTC. It specifies CASSQISGRADEQFF.

Ten or more counts support this clonotype. The chain is built from TRBV12-3 or TRBV12-4 and TRBJ2-1; 9 nucleotides agree with TRBD1. CDR3 length: 15 residues. Trimming took 6 bases from V and 5 from J; bases not matched to a gene: 8. CDR3 DNA: TGTGCCAGCAGCCTGGGACAGGGTATGGACAATGAGCAGTTCTTC. The encoded protein is CASSLGQGMDNEQFF.

This clonotype was detected only once. The conserved final phenylalanine or tryptophan is absent from the CDR3, which likely points to a read error. The limits of the CDR3 on the DNA are not certain, so only TCRdb's listed CDR3 is given. V gene TRBV20-1 combines with J gene TRBJ2-7; the table's D call TRBD1 went unverified against the DNA. A total of 16 residues make up the CDR3, ends included. From germline, CDR1 is DFQATT and CDR2 SNEGSKA (reference sequence). The CDR3 sequence: CNARVQGTDSSYERYL.

Comments on this clonotype: Likely a read error: the CDR3 ends without its conserved phenylalanine or tryptophan. This chain joins TRBV20-1 and TRBJ2-1; the match to TRBD2 covers 9 bases. Germline V gene sequence: CDR1 DFQATT, CDR2 SNEGSKA (reference sequence). This CDR3 is built from 14 residues. V dropped 7 bases and J dropped 0; count of bases not matched to a gene: 4. CDR3 sequence reads: CSGSGRNSYNEQFL. DNA for the CDR3: TGCAGTGGTAGCGGGAGAAACTCCTACAATGAGCAGTTCCTC.

On this clonotype: This may come from a read error, since a much larger clone is one base off. The rearrangement joins TRBV20-1 to TRBJ2-1; 11 nucleotides match TRBD2. The CDR3 is made up of 16 amino acids. After removal of 3 bases from V and 8 bases from J, the junction contained 12 bases not matched to a gene. CDR1 is DFQATT, CDR2 SNEGSKA, per germline (reference sequence). For the CDR3, the DNA is TGCAGTGCTAGTAATCAACTAGCGGGAGCTGGCTATGAGCAGTTCTTC. This sequence encodes CSASNQLAGAGYEQFF.

The V and J genes are TRBV5-1 and TRBJ2-2; D is unclear. Per germline, CDR1 SGHRS and CDR2 YFSETQ. The CDR3 is 15 residues long. V dropped 0 bases and J dropped 2 bases, with 8 bases sitting between them. In nucleotides, the CDR3 is TGCGCCAGCAGCTTGGCAGGATCTAACACCGGGGAGCTGTTTTTT. Its translation: CASSLAGSNTGELFF.

The rearrangement uses TRBV6-6 and TRBJ2-5; a possible D gene is TRBD2 (5 bases). CDR1 and CDR2 (germline): MNHNY, SVGAGI (reference sequence). CDR3 length equals 12 residues. Trimming took 10 bases from V and 5 from J, leaving 14 bases between them. The CDR3 DNA follows: TGTGCCAATGGTGGGAGTTGGGAGACCCAGTACTTC. It yields the protein CANGGSWETQYF.

On this clonotype itself: Relative to the germline gene, one junction end is altered; a read error may explain this. V gene TRBV4-3 combines with J gene TRBJ2-3; no clear D gene. The length of the CDR3 is 17 residues. Germline CDR1 reads LGHNA; CDR2 reads YSLEER. The CDR3 spells CTSSQDFALPFTDTEYF. Here the CDR3 DNA reads TGCACCAGCAGCCAAGATTTTGCACTCCCGTTCACAGATACGGAGTATTTT.

About this clonotype: One end of the junction varies from germline; a read error may be responsible. This chain links TRBV6-5 with TRBJ2-1; a weak D match, TRBD1 (6 bases). The CDR3 runs to 13 residues. The germline CDR1 and CDR2 sequences are MNHEY and SVGAGI. The CDR3 reads CVSTYDRYNEQFF. The DNA for the CDR3 is TGTGTCAGCACTTACGACAGGTACAATGAGCAGTTCTTC.

J is TRBJ2-7 and V is TRBV5-4, with D tentatively TRBD2 (5 bases). CDR3 length: 14 residues. Trimming pared 1 base from V and 12 bases from J, leaving 20 bases between. Germline V gene data show CDR1 as SGHNT and CDR2 as YYREEE (reference sequence). This chain's CDR3 is CASSLSGSQYEAYF. The DNA of the CDR3 is TGTGCCAGCAGCTTGTCGGGATCGCAGTACGAGGCGTACTTC.

Details on this clonotype: This may come from a read error, since a much larger clone is one base off. The rearrangement uses TRBV6-2 or TRBV6-3 and TRBJ1-1; perhaps TRBD1 as D (5 bases). Trimming pared 4 bases from V and 0 bases from J, leaving 18 bases between. The CDR3 length is 17 residues. Germline V CDR1 and CDR2: MNHEY, SVGEGT. The CDR3 protein is CASSFRSPPGLNTEAFF. CDR3 DNA sequence: TGTGCCAGCAGTTTCAGATCCCCCCCGGGACTGAACACTGAAGCTTTCTTT.

As regards this clonotype: A junction boundary mismatches the germline segment, possibly from a read error. This chain connects TRBV6-1 to TRBJ2-3; 7 bases align to TRBD2. This CDR3 is built from 16 residues. CDR1 is MNHNS, CDR2 SASEGT, per germline. The CDR3 nucleotides read TGTGTCAGCAGTGAAAGGGGAGGGAGCGGCTCAGATACGCGGTATTTT. Translated, it gives CVSSERGGSGSDTRYF.

V usage is TRBV19 and J usage is TRBJ2-7; D is perhaps TRBD2 (5 bases). Trimming shortened V by 1 base and J by 6 bases, and 13 bases separated the two germline ends. The CDR3 consists of 14 residues. CDR1 is LNHDA, CDR2 SQIVND, per germline (reference sequence). The CDR3 loop is CASSIAEGFGEQYF. CDR3 coding DNA: TGTGCCAGTAGTATAGCCGAGGGCTTCGGCGAGCAGTACTTC.

This clonotype was detected ten times or more. The rearrangement links TRBV20-1 to TRBJ1-6; TRBD1 is a possible D gene (5 bases). Per the germline V gene, CDR1 is DFQATT and CDR2 is SNEGSKA (reference sequence). There are 15 residues in the CDR3. The ends were cut back, 4 bases at V and 5 bases at J, with 15 bases in the middle. CDR3 bases: TGCAGTGCTACTTCGACAGACGGAAATAATTCACCCCTCCACTTT. Translation: CSATSTDGNNSPLHF.

This chain uses TRBV6-5 with TRBJ1-6; weak D call: TRBD1 (6 bases). Trimming stripped 9 bases from V and 8 bases from J, with 14 bases between. Germline V gene data show CDR1 as MNHEY and CDR2 as SVGAGI. The CDR3 has 13 residues. For the CDR3, the DNA is TGTGCCAGTAGAGGGACACGGGATTCACCCCTCCACTTT. Translation gives CASRGTRDSPLHF.

The CDR3 DNA reads TGTGCCAGCAGCTTACTAGTGGGAAAGTACGAGCAGTACTTC. Protein: CASSLLVGKYEQYF. The rearrangement uses TRBV11-2 and TRBJ2-7; D unresolved. The CDR3 has 14 residues. Trimming took 2 bases from V and 4 from J, leaving 12 bases between them. The germline V gene encodes CDR1 SGHAT and CDR2 FQNNGV.

With regard to this clonotype: One junction end does not reproduce the germline sequence, and a read error may be involved. V gene TRBV5-4 combines with J gene TRBJ2-2; D is unclear. The germline CDR1 and CDR2 sequences are SGHNT and YYREEE (reference sequence). The CDR3 length is 12 residues. CDR3 in DNA: TGTCCCAGCAGCTTACGGAACGGGGAGCTGTTTTTT. This translates into CPSSLRNGELFF.

To note about this clonotype: One junction end does not reproduce the germline sequence, and a read error may be involved. This rearrangement joins TRBV11-2 to TRBJ1-5; D unclear. This CDR3 spans 15 amino acids. Germline CDR1 is SGHAT and CDR2 is FQNNGV. CDR3 amino acids: CASGLAGRGNQPQHF. The DNA for the CDR3 is TGTGCTAGCGGCTTAGCGGGCCGAGGCAATCAGCCACAGCATTTT.

Worth noting for this clonotype: A read error may explain this, as a much larger clone is one base away. This rearrangement joins TRBV12-3 or TRBV12-4 to TRBJ2-5; TRBD1 aligns across 9 bases. This CDR3 is 16 amino acids long. Trimming removed 3 bases from V and 5 bases from J; junction bases left unmatched: 10. The CDR3 loop is CASSLGDRVLSETQYF. CDR3 nucleotide sequence: TGTGCCAGCAGTTTGGGGGACAGGGTGCTTAGTGAGACCCAGTACTTC.